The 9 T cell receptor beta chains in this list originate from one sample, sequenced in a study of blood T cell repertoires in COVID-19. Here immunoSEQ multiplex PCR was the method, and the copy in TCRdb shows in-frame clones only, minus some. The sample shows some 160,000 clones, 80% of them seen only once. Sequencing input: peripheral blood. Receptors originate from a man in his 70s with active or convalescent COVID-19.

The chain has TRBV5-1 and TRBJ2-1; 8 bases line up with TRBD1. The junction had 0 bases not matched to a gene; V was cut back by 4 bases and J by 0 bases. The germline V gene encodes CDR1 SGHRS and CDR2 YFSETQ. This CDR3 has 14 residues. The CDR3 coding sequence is TGCGCCAGCAGCACAGGGGGCTCCTACAATGAGCAGTTCTTC. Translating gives CASSTGGSYNEQFF. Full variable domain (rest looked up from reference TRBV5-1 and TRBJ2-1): KAGVTQTPRYLIKTRGQQVTLSCSPISGHRSVSWYQQTPGQGLQFLFEYFSETQRNKGNFPGRFSGRQFSNSRSEMNVSTLELGDSALYLCASSTGGSYNEQFFGPGTRLTVL.

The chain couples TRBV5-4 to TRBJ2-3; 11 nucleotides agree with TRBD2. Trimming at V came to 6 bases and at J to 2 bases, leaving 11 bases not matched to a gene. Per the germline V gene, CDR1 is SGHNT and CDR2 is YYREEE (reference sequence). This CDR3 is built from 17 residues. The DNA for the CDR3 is TGTGCCAGCACCCAATCCGGACTAGCGGGCAACACAGATACGCAGTATTTT. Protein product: CASTQSGLAGNTDTQYF.

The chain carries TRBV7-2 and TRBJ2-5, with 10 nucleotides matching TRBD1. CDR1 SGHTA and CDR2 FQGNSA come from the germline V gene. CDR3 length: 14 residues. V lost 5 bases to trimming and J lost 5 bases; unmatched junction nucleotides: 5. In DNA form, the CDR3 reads TGTGCCAGCAGCAGGGACAGGGGCAGTGAGACCCAGTACTTC. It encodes CASSRDRGSETQYF.

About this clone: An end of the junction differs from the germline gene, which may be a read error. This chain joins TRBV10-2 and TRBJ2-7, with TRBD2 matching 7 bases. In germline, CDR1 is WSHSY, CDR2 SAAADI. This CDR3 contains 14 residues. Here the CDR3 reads CASRTSLISNEQYF. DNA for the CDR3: TGCGCCAGCAGGACTAGCCTGATCTCCAACGAGCAGTACTTC.

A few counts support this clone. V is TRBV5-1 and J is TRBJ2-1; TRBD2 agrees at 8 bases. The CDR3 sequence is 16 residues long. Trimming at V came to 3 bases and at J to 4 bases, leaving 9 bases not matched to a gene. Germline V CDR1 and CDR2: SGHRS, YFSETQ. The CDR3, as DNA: TGCGCCAGCAGCTATCCCCGGGAGGGCCCTTACAATGAGCAGTTCTTC. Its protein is CASSYPREGPYNEQFF.

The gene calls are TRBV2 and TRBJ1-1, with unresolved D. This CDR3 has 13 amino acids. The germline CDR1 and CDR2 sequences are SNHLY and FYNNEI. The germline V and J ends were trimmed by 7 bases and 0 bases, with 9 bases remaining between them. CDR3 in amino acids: CASMAAMNTEAFF. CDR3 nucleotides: TGTGCCAGCATGGCGGCAATGAACACTGAAGCTTTCTTT.

The CDR3 spells CASSLNSGVAAFF. CDR3 DNA sequence: TGTGCCAGTAGCCTTAACTCAGGGGTGGCAGCTTTCTTT. This chain joins TRBV19 and TRBJ1-1; possibly TRBD1 for D (6 bases). The CDR3 runs to 13 residues. Trimming stripped 6 bases from V and 10 bases from J, with 18 bases between. Per germline, CDR1 LNHDA and CDR2 SQIVND (reference sequence).

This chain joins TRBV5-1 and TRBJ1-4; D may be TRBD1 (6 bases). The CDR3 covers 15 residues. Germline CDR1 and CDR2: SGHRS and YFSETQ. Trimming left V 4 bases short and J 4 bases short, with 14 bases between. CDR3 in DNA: TGCGCCAGCAGCAGTTCCGGGACAAGTAATGAAAAACTGTTTTTT. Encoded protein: CASSSSGTSNEKLFF.

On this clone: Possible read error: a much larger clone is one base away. For the CDR3, the DNA is TGTGCCAGCAGCTTCGGAGATACGCAGTATTTT. Amino acid sequence: CASSFGDTQYF. The V gene is TRBV7-2, the J gene TRBJ2-3, with D unresolved. The V end was cut by 3 bases, the J end by 5 bases, with 3 bases between. The CDR3 totals 11 residues. Germline loops: CDR1 SGHTA, CDR2 FQGNSA. Full variable domain (rest looked up from reference TRBV7-2 and TRBJ2-3): GAGVSQSPSNKVTEKGKDVELRCDPISGHTALYWYRQSLGQGLEFLIYFQGNSAPDKSGLPSDRFSAERTGGSVSTLTIQRTQQEDSAVYLCASSFGDTQYFGPGTRLTVL.